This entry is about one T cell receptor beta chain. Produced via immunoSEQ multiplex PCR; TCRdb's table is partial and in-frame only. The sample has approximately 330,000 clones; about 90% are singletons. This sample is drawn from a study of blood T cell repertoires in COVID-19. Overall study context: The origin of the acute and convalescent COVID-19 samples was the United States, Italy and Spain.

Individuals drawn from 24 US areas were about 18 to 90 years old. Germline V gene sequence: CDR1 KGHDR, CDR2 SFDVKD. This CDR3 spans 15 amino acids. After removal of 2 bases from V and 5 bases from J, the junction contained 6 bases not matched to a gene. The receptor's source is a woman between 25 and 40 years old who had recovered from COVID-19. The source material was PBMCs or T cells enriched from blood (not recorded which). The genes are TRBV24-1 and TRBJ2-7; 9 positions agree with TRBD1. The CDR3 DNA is TGTGCCACCAGTGATTCTCGACAGGGGGGGGACGAGCAGTACTTC. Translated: CATSDSRQGGDEQYF.